These T cell receptor beta chains were read from a single sample in a study of T-cell reconstitution after alpha-beta-depleted transplantation in children. Via MiXCR, TCRdb re-called the PCR reads, giving one row per CDR3 protein. The profile shows some 200,000 distinct CDR3 sequences, 9.7% of them singletons. The sample here was PBMCs from the stem cell graft donor, taken from the stem cell graft. The receptors come from a human donor who donated a stem cell graft to a child with SCID. Each CDR3 is given with its conserved first and last residue. D genes are given only for firm matches. Not all rows give a size; the values are once, few, many and, for expanded clones, a class.

J gene	D gene	V gene	clone size	CDR3 protein	CDR3 DNA
TRBJ2-3	TRBD2	TRBV11-2	many	CASSPSRTSGGPDTQYF	TGTGCCAGCAGCCCCAGCCGGACTAGCGGGGGGCCGGATACGCAGTATTTT
TRBJ1-1	-	TRBV4-1	many	CASSQPGRMNTEAFF	TGCGCCAGCAGCCAGCCGGGACGCATGAACACTGAAGCTTTCTTT
TRBJ2-4	-	TRBV6-1	many	CASSKSGLSNIQYF	TGTGCCAGCAGCAAATCGGGACTTTCAAACATTCAGTACTTC
TRBJ1-6	-	TRBV5-1	many	CASSLAEGGNNSPLHF	TGCGCCAGCAGCTTGGCCGAAGGCGGAAATAATTCACCCCTCCACTTT
TRBJ2-1	-	TRBV7-3	many	CASSLRSGGAYNEQFF	TGTGCCAGCAGCTTACGCTCGGGGGGCGCCTACAATGAGCAGTTCTTC
TRBJ2-7	-	TRBV12-3/TRBV12-4	many	CASNSQGLYEQYF	TGTGCCAGCAATTCACAGGGTCTCTACGAGCAGTACTTC
TRBJ1-1	-	TRBV27	many	CASSLIGLGNTEAFF	TGTGCCAGCAGTTTGATTGGATTGGGGAACACTGAAGCTTTCTTT
TRBJ2-1	-	TRBV7-3	many	CASSLNAGAYNEQFF	TGTGCCAGCAGCTTAAATGCGGGGGCATACAATGAGCAGTTCTTC
TRBJ2-1	-	TRBV7-9	many	CASSLRSDVEQFF	TGTGCCAGCAGCCTACGGTCCGATGTTGAGCAGTTCTTC
TRBJ1-2	-	TRBV2	-	CASKVTGADGYTF	TGTGCCAGCAAGGTTACGGGGGCGGATGGCTACACCTTC
TRBJ1-5	TRBD1	TRBV28	many	CASSETGGAGNQPQHF	TGTGCCAGCAGTGAAACAGGGGGCGCAGGCAATCAGCCCCAGCATTTT
TRBJ2-3	TRBD2	TRBV4-3	many	CASSQDHGGGADTQYF	TGCGCCAGCAGCCAAGATCATGGCGGGGGGGCCGATACGCAGTATTTT
TRBJ1-4	TRBD1	TRBV3-1	-	CAICLGVSTGGLGEKLFF	TGTGCCATCTGTTTAGGGGTTTCGACAGGGGGTTTGGGTGAAAAACTGTTTTTT
TRBJ1-2	-	TRBV27	-	CASSSGWDYGYTF	TGTGCCAGCAGTTCCGGCTGGGACTATGGCTACACCTTC
TRBJ1-6	-	TRBV7-9	many	CASSLQGTLHF	TGTGCCAGCAGCTTACAGGGAACCCTCCACTTT
TRBJ1-1	-	TRBV6-1	many	CASSRAGAGTEAFF	TGTGCCAGCAGCAGGGCGGGGGCAGGGACTGAAGCTTTCTTT
TRBJ2-2	TRBD2	TRBV3-1	-	CATCQDQASGGISGELFF	TGTGCCACCTGCCAAGATCAGGCTAGCGGGGGGATTTCCGGGGAGCTGTTTTTT
TRBJ2-6	-	TRBV5-1	many	CASSYRFAGANVLTF	TGCGCCAGCAGCTACCGATTCGCGGGGGCCAACGTCCTGACTTTC
TRBJ1-5	-	TRBV6-5	many	CASSPEGGAGQPQHF	TGTGCCAGCAGTCCTGAGGGGGGGGCTGGGCAGCCCCAGCATTTT
TRBJ1-5	-	TRBV4-1	-	CASSLGGRSNQPQHF	TGCGCCAGCAGCCTAGGCGGAAGATCCAATCAGCCCCAGCATTTT
TRBJ1-6	-	TRBV20-1	many	CSARVSSYNSPLHF	TGCAGTGCTCGCGTTAGCTCCTATAATTCACCCCTCCACTTT
TRBJ2-3	-	TRBV5-5	many	CASSLRGNTDTQYF	TGTGCCAGCAGCTTGAGGGGTAACACAGATACGCAGTATTTT
TRBJ1-1	-	TRBV7-8	many	CASSLGEVTEAFF	TGTGCCAGCAGCTTAGGGGAGGTCACTGAAGCTTTCTTT
TRBJ2-1	-	TRBV5-6	many	CASSLIGQGSYNEQFF	TGTGCCAGCAGCTTGATAGGGCAGGGCTCCTACAATGAGCAGTTCTTC
TRBJ1-5	-	TRBV6-5	many	CASTLWQGNQPQHF	TGTGCCAGCACGCTCTGGCAAGGGAATCAGCCCCAGCATTTT
TRBJ2-3	-	TRBV5-1	-	CASSTLGGGDTQYF	TGCGCCAGCAGCACCCTCGGGGGAGGAGATACGCAGTATTTT
TRBJ1-3	TRBD1	TRBV12-3/TRBV12-4	many	CASSLTGSSGNTIYF	TGTGCCAGCAGTTTGACAGGGAGCTCTGGAAACACCATATATTTT
TRBJ2-5	TRBD2	TRBV11-2	many	CASSFLGGLARKQETQYF	TGTGCCAGCAGCTTTTTAGGGGGACTAGCGAGGAAACAAGAGACCCAGTACTTC
TRBJ2-7	-	TRBV5-1	many	CASSFGRADEQYF	TGCGCCAGCAGCTTTGGCCGCGCCGACGAGCAGTACTTC